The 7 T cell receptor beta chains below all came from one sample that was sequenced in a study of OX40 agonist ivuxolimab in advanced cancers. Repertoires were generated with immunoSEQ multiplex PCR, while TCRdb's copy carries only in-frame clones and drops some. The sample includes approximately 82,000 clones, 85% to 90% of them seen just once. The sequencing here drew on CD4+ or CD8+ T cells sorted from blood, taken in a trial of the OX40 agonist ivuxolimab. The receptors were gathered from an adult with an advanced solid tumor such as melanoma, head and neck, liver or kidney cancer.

The CDR3, as DNA: TGTGCCAGCTCACCCTCGGGGGTAGGTGAAAAACTGTTTTTT. This translates into CASSPSGVGEKLFF. This chain links TRBV18 with TRBJ1-4; the D gene is possibly TRBD1 (5 bases). The CDR3 contains 14 residues. V was shortened by 3 bases and J by 7 bases, with 12 bases between the two germline ends. The germline gives CDR1 KGHSH, CDR2 LQKENI.

Here the CDR3 reads CASSDILAGSYNEQFF. CDR3 bases: TGTGCCAGCAGTGACATACTAGCGGGGAGCTACAATGAGCAGTTCTTC. V and J are TRBV25-1 and TRBJ2-1; 10 bases align to TRBD2. This CDR3 is 16 amino acids long. CDR1 is MGHDK, CDR2 SYGVNS, per germline. With 3 bases clipped from V and 3 bases from J, the junction kept 5 bases outside the gene matches.

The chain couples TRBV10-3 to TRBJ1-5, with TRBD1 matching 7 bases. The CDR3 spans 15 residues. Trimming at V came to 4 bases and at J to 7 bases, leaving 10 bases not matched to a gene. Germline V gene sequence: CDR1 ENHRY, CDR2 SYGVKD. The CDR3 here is CAISGEQGTGQPQHF. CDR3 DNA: TGTGCCATCAGTGGGGAACAGGGGACGGGACAGCCCCAGCATTTT.

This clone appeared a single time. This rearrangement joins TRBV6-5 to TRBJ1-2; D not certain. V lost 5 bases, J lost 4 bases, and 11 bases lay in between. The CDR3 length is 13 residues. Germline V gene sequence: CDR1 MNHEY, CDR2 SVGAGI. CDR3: CASSGRALYGYTF. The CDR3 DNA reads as TGTGCCAGCAGTGGCCGGGCCCTCTATGGCTACACCTTC.

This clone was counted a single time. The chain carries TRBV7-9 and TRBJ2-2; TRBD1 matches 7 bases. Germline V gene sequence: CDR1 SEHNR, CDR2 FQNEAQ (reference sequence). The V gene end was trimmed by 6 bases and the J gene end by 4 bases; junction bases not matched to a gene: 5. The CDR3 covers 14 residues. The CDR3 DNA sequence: TGTGCCAGCAGACAGACAGGGCTCACCGGGGAGCTGTTTTTT. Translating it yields CASRQTGLTGELFF.

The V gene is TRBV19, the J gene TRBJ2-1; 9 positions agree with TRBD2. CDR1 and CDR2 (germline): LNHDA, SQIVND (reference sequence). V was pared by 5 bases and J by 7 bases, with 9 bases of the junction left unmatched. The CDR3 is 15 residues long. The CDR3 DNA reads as TGTGCCAGTAGTGAAGCGGGAGGCCCTTCGAATGAGCAGTTCTTC. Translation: CASSEAGGPSNEQFF.

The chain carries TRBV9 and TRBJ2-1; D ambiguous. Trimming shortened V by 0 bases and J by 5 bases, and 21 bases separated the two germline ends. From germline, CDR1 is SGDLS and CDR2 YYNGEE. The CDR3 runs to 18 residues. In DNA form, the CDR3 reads TGTGCCAGCAGCGTAGATGGCAGAACCACCACTATACACAATGAGCAGTTCTTC. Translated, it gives CASSVDGRTTTIHNEQFF.